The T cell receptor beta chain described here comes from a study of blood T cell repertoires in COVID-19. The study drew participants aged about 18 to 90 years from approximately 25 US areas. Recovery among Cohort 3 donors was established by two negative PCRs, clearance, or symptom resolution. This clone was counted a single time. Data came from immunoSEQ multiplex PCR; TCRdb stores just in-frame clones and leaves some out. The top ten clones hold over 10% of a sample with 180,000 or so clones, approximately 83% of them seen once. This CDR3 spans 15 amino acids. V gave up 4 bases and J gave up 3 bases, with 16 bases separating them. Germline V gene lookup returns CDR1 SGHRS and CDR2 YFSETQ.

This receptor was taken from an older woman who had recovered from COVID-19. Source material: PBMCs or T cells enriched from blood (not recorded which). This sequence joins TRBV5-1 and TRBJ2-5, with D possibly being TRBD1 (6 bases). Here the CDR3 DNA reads TGCGCCAGCAGCCCGAGGGGGTACAGGGAAGAGACCCAGTACTTC. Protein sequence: CASSPRGYREETQYF.